This record concerns one TCR beta chain sequence. In the original workflow: Amplification from reference gene primers served as the basis for estimated nucleated cell counts. Data came from immunoSEQ multiplex PCR; TCRdb stores just in-frame clones and leaves some out. V, J and clone size reflect that table, while D and trimming were determined from the DNA. The sample records some 330,000 clones, 86% being singletons. This sample was included in a study of blood T cell repertoires in COVID-19. Study in general: Samples taken during acute and convalescent COVID-19 were collected in the United States, Italy and Spain.

V lost 0 bases, J lost 1 base, and 12 bases lay in between. The CDR3 has 16 residues. Germline CDR1 is KGHSH and CDR2 is LQKENI. Grouping used clinical history reported by participants in a survey and questionnaire. The J gene is TRBJ1-1, the V gene TRBV18; D not resolved. Sequenced input: PBMCs or T cells enriched from blood (not recorded which). The clonotype was recovered from a man younger than 40 who had recovered from COVID-19. The CDR3 spells CASSPPGTGRNTEAFF. DNA of the CDR3: TGTGCCAGCTCACCACCGGGAACGGGGAGGAACACTGAAGCTTTCTTT.